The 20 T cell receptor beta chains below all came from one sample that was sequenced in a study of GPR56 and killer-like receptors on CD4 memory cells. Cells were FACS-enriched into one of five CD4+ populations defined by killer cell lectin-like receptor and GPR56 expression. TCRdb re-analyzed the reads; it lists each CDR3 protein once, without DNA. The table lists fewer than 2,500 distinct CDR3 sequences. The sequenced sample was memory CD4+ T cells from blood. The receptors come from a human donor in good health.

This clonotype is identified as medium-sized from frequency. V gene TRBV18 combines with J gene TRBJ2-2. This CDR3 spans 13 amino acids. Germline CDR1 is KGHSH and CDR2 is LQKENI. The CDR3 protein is CASSRTNTGELFF.

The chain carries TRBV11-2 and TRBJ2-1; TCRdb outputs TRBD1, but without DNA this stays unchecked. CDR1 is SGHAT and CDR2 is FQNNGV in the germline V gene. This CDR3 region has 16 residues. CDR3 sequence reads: CASSLTQAGFGDEQFF.

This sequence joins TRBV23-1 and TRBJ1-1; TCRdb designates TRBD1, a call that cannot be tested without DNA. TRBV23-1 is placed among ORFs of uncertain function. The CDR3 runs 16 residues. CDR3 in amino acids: CASSQPTGKMNTEAFF.

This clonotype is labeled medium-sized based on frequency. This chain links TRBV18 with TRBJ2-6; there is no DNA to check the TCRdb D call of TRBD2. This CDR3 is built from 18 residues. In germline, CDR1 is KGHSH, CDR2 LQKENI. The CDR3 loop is CASSLPGLAGSGANVLTF.

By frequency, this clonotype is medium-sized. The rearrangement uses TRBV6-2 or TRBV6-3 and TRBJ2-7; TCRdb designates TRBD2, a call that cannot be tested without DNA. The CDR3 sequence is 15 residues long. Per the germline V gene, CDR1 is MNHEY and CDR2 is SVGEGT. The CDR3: CASSSFLAGAGKQYF.

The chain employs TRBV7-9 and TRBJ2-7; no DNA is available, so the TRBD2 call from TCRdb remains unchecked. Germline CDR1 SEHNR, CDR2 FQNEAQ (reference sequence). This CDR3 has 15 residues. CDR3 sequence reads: CASSFGTSPTYEQYF. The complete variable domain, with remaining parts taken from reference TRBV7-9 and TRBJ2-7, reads DTGVSQNPRHKITKRGQNVTFRCDPISEHNRLYWYRQTLGQGPEFLTYFQNEAQLEKSRLLSDRFSAERPKGSFSTLEIQRTEQGDSAMYLCASSFGTSPTYEQYFGPGTRLTVT.

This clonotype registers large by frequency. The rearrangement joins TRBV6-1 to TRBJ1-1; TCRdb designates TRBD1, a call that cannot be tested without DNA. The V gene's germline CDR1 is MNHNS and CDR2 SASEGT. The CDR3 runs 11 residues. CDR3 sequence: CASSGVAEAFF.

The CDR3 region is CASSLLIDRRFYNEQFF. V and J are TRBV28 and TRBJ2-1. Germline CDR1 MDHEN, CDR2 SYDVKM. This CDR3 has 17 amino acids. Supplemented by reference TRBV28 and TRBJ2-1, the full variable domain reads DVKVTQSSRYLVKRTGEKVFLECVQDMDHENMFWYRQDPGLGLRLIYFSYDVKMKEKGDIPEGYSVSREKKERFSLILESASTNQTSMYLCASSLLIDRRFYNEQFFGPGTRLTVL.

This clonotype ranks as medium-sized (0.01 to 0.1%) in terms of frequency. The CDR3 region is CASSLGTVSSYEQYF. The chain has TRBV28 and TRBJ2-7; TCRdb proposes TRBD1, but this gene call is untestable without DNA. Germline values: CDR1 MDHEN, CDR2 SYDVKM. The CDR3 is 15 amino acids.

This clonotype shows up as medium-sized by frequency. The CDR3 sequence is CASSHRAGFSYEQYF. V is TRBV7-2 and J is TRBJ2-7; TCRdb calls TRBD2, which cannot be checked without DNA. The CDR3 covers 15 residues. Germline V gene sequence: CDR1 SGHTA, CDR2 FQGNSA.

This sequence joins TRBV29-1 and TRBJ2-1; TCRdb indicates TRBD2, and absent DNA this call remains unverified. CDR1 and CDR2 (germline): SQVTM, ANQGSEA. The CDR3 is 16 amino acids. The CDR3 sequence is CSVEDWTSGSYNEQFF.

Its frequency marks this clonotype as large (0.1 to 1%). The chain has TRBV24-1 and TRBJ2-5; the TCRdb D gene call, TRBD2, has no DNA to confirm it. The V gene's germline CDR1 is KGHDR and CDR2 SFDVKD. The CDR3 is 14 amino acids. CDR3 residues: CATGTSGVQETQYF.

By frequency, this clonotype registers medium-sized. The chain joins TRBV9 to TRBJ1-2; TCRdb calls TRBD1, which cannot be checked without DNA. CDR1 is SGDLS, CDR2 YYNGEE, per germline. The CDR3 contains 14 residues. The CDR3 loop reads CASAVGRENYGYTF.

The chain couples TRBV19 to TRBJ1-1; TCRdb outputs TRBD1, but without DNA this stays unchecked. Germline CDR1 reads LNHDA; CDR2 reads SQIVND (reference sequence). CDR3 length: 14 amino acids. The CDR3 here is CASSFRGMNTEAFF.

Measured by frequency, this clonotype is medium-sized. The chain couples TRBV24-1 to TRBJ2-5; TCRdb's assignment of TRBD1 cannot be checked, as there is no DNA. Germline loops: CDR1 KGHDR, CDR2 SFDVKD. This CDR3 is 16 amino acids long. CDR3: CATSGGSPGSLETQYF.

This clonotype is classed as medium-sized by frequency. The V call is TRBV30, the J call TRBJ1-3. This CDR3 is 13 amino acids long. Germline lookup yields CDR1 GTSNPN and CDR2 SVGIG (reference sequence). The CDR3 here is CAWIPQSGNTIYF.

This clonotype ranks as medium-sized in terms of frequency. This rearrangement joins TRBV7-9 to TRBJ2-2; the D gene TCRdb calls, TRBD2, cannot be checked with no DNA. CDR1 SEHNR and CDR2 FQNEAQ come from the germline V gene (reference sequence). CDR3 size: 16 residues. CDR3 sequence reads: CASSLQRGWNTGELFF.

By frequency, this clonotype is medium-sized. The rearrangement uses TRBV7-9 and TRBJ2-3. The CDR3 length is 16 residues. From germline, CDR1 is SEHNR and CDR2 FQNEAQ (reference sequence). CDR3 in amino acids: CASSLVGTRKTDTQYF.

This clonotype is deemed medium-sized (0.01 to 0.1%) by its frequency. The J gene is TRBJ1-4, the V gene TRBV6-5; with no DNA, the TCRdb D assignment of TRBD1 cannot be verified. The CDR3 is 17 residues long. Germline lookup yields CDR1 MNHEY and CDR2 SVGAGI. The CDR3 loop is CASSPRDRGATNEKLFF.

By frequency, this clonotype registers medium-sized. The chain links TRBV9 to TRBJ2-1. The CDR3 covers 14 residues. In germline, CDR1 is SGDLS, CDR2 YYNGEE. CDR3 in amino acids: CASSVGGSYNEQFF.